The sequence of this T cell receptor (beta chain) was determined in a study of Ad26.COV2.S vaccination and SARS-CoV-2 variants. The CDR3 loop spans 14 amino acids. Germline V gives CDR1 LGHDT, CDR2 YNNKEL (reference sequence). Trimming took off 1 base at V and 1 base at J, with 7 bases between the two ends. The table came from immunoSEQ multiplex PCR; TCRdb's copy has only in-frame clones and leaves some out. The profile covers tens of thousands of clones, with roughly 84% appearing a single time and approximately 15% taken by the ten largest. The source of this sequence is a human donor who had recovered from COVID-19. J is TRBJ1-1 and V is TRBV3-1 (or the pseudogene TRBV3-2); D remains unclear. The sample in question was peripheral blood, obtained after recovery from COVID-19. The CDR3 sequence: CASSQGSWNTEAFF. As DNA, the CDR3 is TGTGCCAGCAGCCAAGGGAGCTGGAACACTGAAGCTTTCTTT.